Listed below are T cell receptor beta chains from one sample, sequenced in a study of brain metastases from non-small cell lung cancer. Clones were sequenced by immunoSEQ multiplex PCR, and TCRdb holds only the in-frame ones, with some missing. In the table there are approximately 4,400 clones, about 80% of which are singletons. The sample consisted of primary lung tumor tissue. These TCRs come from a donor over 35 with non-small cell lung cancer. CDR3s include the opening cysteine and the closing phenylalanine or tryptophan. D genes are given only for firm matches. Some rows have no size entry. The others give once, few or many, or a class for an expanded clone.

D | J | size | V | DNA | CDR3
TRBD1 | TRBJ1-2 | once | TRBV3-1/TRBV3-2 | TGTGCCAGCAGCCAAGGGGCAGGGGGCATTAGAGGCTACACCTTC | CASSQGAGGIRGYTF
NA | TRBJ2-2 | NA | TRBV10-3 | TGTGCCATCAGTGATCCCAAGGGAGGGGGCCGTCTCACCGGGGAGCTGTTTTTT | CAISDPKGGGRLTGELFF
NA | TRBJ1-2 | NA | TRBV14 | TGTACCAGCAGCATCAGGGGTCCCTATGGCTACACCTTC | CTSSIRGPYGYTF
TRBD1 | TRBJ2-3 | NA | TRBV4-1 | TGCGCCAGCAGCAGGGGGTGGACAGGGACCTCCAGCACAGATACGCAGTATTTT | CASSRGWTGTSSTDTQYF
NA | TRBJ2-1 | NA | TRBV20-1 | TGCAGTGCTAGTGGGGTGACGGCCCATGAGCAGTTCTTC | CSASGVTAHEQFF
NA | TRBJ2-2 | NA | TRBV28 | TGTGCCAGCAGTCCCTCGGACGTCACCGGGGAGCTGTTTTTT | CASSPSDVTGELFF
NA | TRBJ2-2 | NA | TRBV18 | TGTGCCAGCTCACCCGACCGTTGGGCGAACCTGGCGGCCGGGGAGCTGTTTTTT | CASSPDRWANLAAGELFF
TRBD1 | TRBJ2-5 | NA | TRBV2 | TGTGCCATCTCAAACGACGGGACAGCGAAGGAAGAGACCCAGTACTTC | CAISNDGTAKEETQYF
TRBD1 | TRBJ2-1 | NA | TRBV9 | TGTGCCAGCAGCGAGGGGACAGGGGATGAGCAGTTCTTC | CASSEGTGDEQFF
NA | TRBJ1-5 | NA | TRBV9 | TGTGCCAGCAGCGTTGGGGGATATCAGCCCCAGCATTTT | CASSVGGYQPQHF
NA | TRBJ2-4 | NA | TRBV27 | TGTGCCAGCAGTTTATCCGGGGGTGCTGAAAACATTCAGTACTTC | CASSLSGGAENIQYF
NA | TRBJ2-1 | NA | TRBV24-1 | TGTGCCACCAGGCGGGACTCTCCACCCTGCAATGAGCAGTTCTTC | CATRRDSPPCNEQFF
NA | TRBJ1-3 | NA | TRBV2 | TGTGCCAGCAGTGAAGACACTAGCTCTGGAAACACCATATATTTT | CASSEDTSSGNTIYF
TRBD2 | TRBJ2-1 | NA | TRBV19 | TGTGCCAGTAGTATAGGTCTAGCGGGGGTCTATGAGCAGTTCTTC | CASSIGLAGVYEQFF
NA | TRBJ1-5 | NA | TRBV10-3 | TGTGCCACCGCGGAAAGCAATCAGCCCCAGCATTTT | CATAESNQPQHF
NA | TRBJ2-3 | NA | TRBV28 | TGTGCCAGCAGTCCCTCGGGGCAGGGCCTCAAGGCGCAGTATTTT | CASSPSGQGLKAQYF
NA | TRBJ2-3 | NA | TRBV29-1 | TGCAGCGTTGCCCCCGGGGGCACAGATACGCAGTATTTT | CSVAPGGTDTQYF
TRBD2 | TRBJ2-1 | NA | TRBV9 | TGTGCCAGCAGCGTAGCTAGCGGGGGAGGAAATGAGCAGTTCTTC | CASSVASGGGNEQFF
TRBD1 | TRBJ1-5 | once | TRBV2 | TGTGCCAGCAGTGATCGACAGGGAAATCAGCCCCAGCATTTT | CASSDRQGNQPQHF